This T cell receptor (beta chain) was sequenced for a study of blood T cell repertoires in COVID-19. V lost 2 bases and J lost 0; bases outside the gene matches: 5. This CDR3 has 17 amino acids. Germline V gives CDR1 MGHRA, CDR2 YSYEKL. How the authors handled the data: Counts of nucleated cells, estimated from reference gene primer amplification, were obtained. Some clones are missing from TCRdb's copy, which holds only in-frame ones; the method was immunoSEQ multiplex PCR. Clone size and V and J calls were adopted from that table, with D and trimming inferred from the DNA. Here the sample spans around 100,000 clones, about 88% being singletons.

This clonotype was sampled from an older man with acute or convalescent COVID-19. The sequenced sample was peripheral blood. The rearrangement links TRBV4-1 to TRBJ1-3; TRBD1 matches 9 bases. The CDR3 loop reads CASSQTGTGNSGNTIYF. In nucleotides, the CDR3 is TGCGCCAGCAGCCAAACCGGGACAGGGAACTCTGGAAACACCATATATTTT.